This T cell receptor (beta chain) emerged from a study of shared clonotypes between healthy human individuals. The CDR3 runs 16 residues. From germline, CDR1 is MNHNS and CDR2 SASEGT. V dropped 4 bases and J dropped 6; count of bases not matched to a gene: 11. Measured with immunoSEQ multiplex PCR; TCRdb has only the in-frame clones, and not every one. Counted here are some 1,600,000 clones, roughly 98% occurring once; the ten biggest clones make up 0.4% to 0.45%. The chain joins TRBV6-1 to TRBJ1-4; 7 bases map to TRBD1. The TCR comes from a young man in good health. The sequencing input was naive CD4+ T cells sorted from blood. Subset reported: CD45RA+ positively selected. The CDR3 spells CASSVTRGRPDEKLFF. CDR3 in DNA: TGTGCCAGCAGTGTCACAAGGGGGCGCCCGGATGAAAAACTGTTTTTT.